These 2 T cell receptor beta chains originate from one sample sequenced in a study of blood T cells in healthy people across ages. Sample-barcoded 5' priming and a J-beta primer mix drove a second PCR of about 7 to 11 cycles. In TCRdb, the 5' RACE reads were re-called with MiXCR into one record per CDR3 protein. Here the sample spans more than 1.4 million distinct CDR3 sequences, approximately 40% being singletons. The source material was blood. The receptors originated from a woman between 18 and 30 years old in good health.

This clonotype was counted only a few times. The rearrangement uses TRBV3-1 and TRBJ2-2; D not certain. CDR3 length: 17 amino acids. The V end lost 0 bases, the J end lost 4 bases, and 15 bases lay between the germline ends. Germline-derived CDR1 and CDR2 are LGHDT and YNNKEL (reference sequence). CDR3 sequence (DNA): TGTGCCAGCAGCCAAGATAGTTGGCCCTTGGGCACCGGGGAGCTGTTTTTT. This codes for CASSQDSWPLGTGELFF.

This clonotype was counted a few times. The rearrangement links TRBV5-1 to TRBJ2-1, with 7 positions matching TRBD2. The CDR3 contains 15 residues. The germline V gene encodes CDR1 SGHRS and CDR2 YFSETQ. The V and J ends lost 5 bases and 4 bases, in that order; junction bases with no gene match: 9. The CDR3 reads CASRSLADSYNEQFF. The CDR3 DNA follows: TGCGCCAGCAGATCCCTAGCGGATTCTTACAATGAGCAGTTCTTC.